This T cell receptor (beta chain) came from a study of naive and memory T cell subsets. Findings and caveats of the study: Over 85% of naive TCR sequences appeared only once after error correction, unlike memory subsets.

An equimolar mix of two oligonucleotides served as the beta constant-region primer for TRBC1 and TRBC2. A 12-nucleotide UMI and the SP2 primer were added to the cDNA 3' end by oligonucleotide ligation. One entry per CDR3 protein, called by TCRdb with MiXCR from the UMI-ligation and nested PCR reads. The sample lists some 150,000 distinct CDR3 sequences, about a sixth occurring once. After the first PCR, alpha and beta chain libraries were processed separately. Cells stained for CD3, CD4, CD8, CD45RA and CD27 were sorted into four subsets. There are 13 residues in the CDR3. Germline lookup yields CDR1 DFQATT and CDR2 SNEGSKA (reference sequence). The J segment lost 0 bases and the V segment lost 5 bases, leaving 4 bases of the junction unmatched. This clonotype was seen a handful of times. Its cognate antigen is unknown.

Input material: naive CD4+ T cells from blood. The gene calls are TRBV20-1 and TRBJ2-7, with TRBD1 matching 7 bases. The receptor was derived from a human donor in good health. CDR3 residues: CSAETGSSYEQYF. In DNA, the CDR3 is TGCAGTGCTGAGACAGGGAGCTCCTACGAGCAGTACTTC.